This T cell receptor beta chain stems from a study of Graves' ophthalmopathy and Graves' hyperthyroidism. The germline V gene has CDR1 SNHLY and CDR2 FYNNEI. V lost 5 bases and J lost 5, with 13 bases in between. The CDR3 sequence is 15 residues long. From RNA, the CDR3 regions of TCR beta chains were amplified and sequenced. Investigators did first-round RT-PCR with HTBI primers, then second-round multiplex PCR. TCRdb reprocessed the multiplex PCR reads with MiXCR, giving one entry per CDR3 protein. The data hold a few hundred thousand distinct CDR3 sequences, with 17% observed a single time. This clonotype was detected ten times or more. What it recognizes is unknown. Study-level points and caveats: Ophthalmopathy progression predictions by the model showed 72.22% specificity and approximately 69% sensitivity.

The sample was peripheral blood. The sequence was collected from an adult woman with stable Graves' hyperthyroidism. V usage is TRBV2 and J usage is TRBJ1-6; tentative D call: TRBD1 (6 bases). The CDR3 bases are TGTGCCAGCAGTCCGGACAGTACCCATAATTCACCCCTCCACTTT. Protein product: CASSPDSTHNSPLHF.